Presented here are 8 T cell receptor beta chains from one specimen sequenced in a study of beta chain features in type 1 diabetes (dated by TCRdb to 2017 to 2018). Receptor amplification or capture employed the immunoSEQ multiplex PCR assay. All of the isolated RNA was reverse transcribed with the High Capacity cDNA Reverse Transcription Kit, so expressed TCRB transcripts were sequenced. TCRdb limited this immuneACCESS table to in-frame rearrangements with V and J called. A share of clones is missing; checked studies link under half to unresolved V genes, and the rest is unexplained. The sample profile shows under 450,000 clones; about 15% of them were found once. Of the sample, 0.035% to 0.045% is held by the ten largest clones. Material for sequencing was naive CD4+ T cells from blood. The cell subset or site label corresponds to: true naive CD4+ T cells. Receptors were obtained from a man aged 30-40 years in good health.

The V gene is TRBV15, the J gene TRBJ2-7, with D perhaps TRBD1 (7 bases). The CDR3 is made up of 16 amino acids. Germline CDR1 LNHNV, CDR2 YYDKDF (reference sequence). With 0 bases removed from V and 3 bases from J, the gap between germline ends came to 15 bases. CDR3 nucleotide sequence: TGTGCCACCAGCAGAGACCCGACAGGGACTCACTACGAGCAGTACTTC. Residues: CATSRDPTGTHYEQYF.

The chain recombines TRBV5-1 with TRBJ2-5; D unclear. V lost 0 bases and J 5 bases, leaving 14 bases between the germline ends. The CDR3 length is 15 residues. CDR1 is SGHRS, CDR2 YFSETQ, per germline. CDR3 bases: TGCGCCAGCAGCTTGGCCTCAATCTTGGGGGAGACCCAGTACTTC. Translated, it gives CASSLASILGETQYF.

J is TRBJ2-1 and V is TRBV25-1; possibly TRBD1 for D (6 bases). The germline V and J ends were trimmed by 6 bases and 7 bases, with 13 bases remaining between them. CDR1 is MGHDK, CDR2 SYGVNS, per germline. This CDR3 contains 13 residues. The CDR3 region is CASRATGVNEQFF. The DNA for the CDR3 is TGTGCCAGCAGGGCGACAGGCGTGAATGAGCAGTTCTTC.

This clone was recorded a few times. The chain combines TRBV4-2 with TRBJ2-2; D not certain. Germline V gives CDR1 LGHNA, CDR2 YNFKEQ. The CDR3 has 15 residues. Trimming pared 1 base from V and 4 bases from J, leaving 10 bases between. CDR3 amino acids: CASSQGDSSTGELFF. The CDR3 DNA is TGTGCCAGCAGCCAAGGGGATAGCAGCACCGGGGAGCTGTTTTTT.

This clone has more than one count but fewer than ten. The chain has TRBV29-1 and TRBJ1-2, with a weak D call TRBD1 (5 bases). The CDR3 runs 12 residues. Germline V gene lookup returns CDR1 SQVTM and CDR2 ANQGSEA. V was cut by 5 bases and J by 6 bases, with 13 bases left in between. CDR3 sequence: CSVYGGTDGYTF. Here the CDR3 DNA reads TGCAGCGTTTACGGGGGTACCGATGGCTACACCTTC.

The V call is TRBV14, the J call TRBJ1-3, with D unclear. This CDR3 spans 15 amino acids. V shed 1 base and J shed 0 bases, with 7 bases lying between them. Germline V gives CDR1 SGHDN, CDR2 FVKESK. The CDR3 protein is CASSQGVYSGNTIYF. The CDR3 nucleotides are TGTGCCAGCAGCCAAGGAGTCTACTCTGGAAACACCATATATTTT. Full variable domain (missing parts from reference TRBV14 and TRBJ1-3): EAGVTQFPSHSVIEKGQTVTLRCDPISGHDNLYWYRRVMGKEIKFLLHFVKESKQDESGMPNNRFLAERTGGTYSTLKVQPAELEDSGVYFCASSQGVYSGNTIYFGEGSWLTVV.

The table lists this clone with a few counts. The chain carries TRBV23-1 and TRBJ1-2; D is unclear. TRBV23-1 is recorded as an ORF, its role being uncertain. The CDR3 is 12 residues long. Trimming shortened V by 7 bases and J by 7 bases, and 13 bases separated the two germline ends. CDR3 nucleotides: TGCGCCAGCAAGTACAGAGAGGGTGGCTACACCTTC. Its translation: CASKYREGGYTF.

This chain connects TRBV2 to TRBJ2-3, with 7 bases lining up with TRBD1. The germline CDR1 and CDR2 sequences are SNHLY and FYNNEI. The CDR3 runs to 14 residues. With 8 bases clipped from V and 4 bases from J, the junction kept 9 bases outside the gene matches. The CDR3 DNA follows: TGTGCCAGCCACAGGGGCTTCGTGTCAGATACGCAGTATTTT. Its protein is CASHRGFVSDTQYF.